The clone carrying this T cell receptor (beta chain) has just a few counts. The data were obtained in a study of regulatory T cells in long-lasting Graves disease. Time point of the sample: newly diagnosed GD, antithyroid drugs for less than 3 months. Extracted RNA from PBMCs served as the source of the TCR library. For TCR beta, libraries came from iRepertoire HTBI primers and Arm-PCR of CDR3 regions. TCRdb analysed the multiplex PCR reads with MiXCR anew, one entry per CDR3 protein. The sample gives a few hundred thousand distinct CDR3 sequences, around 18% of which show up once; roughly 15% is in the top ten. This sample also appeared in a second study, on T cells in Graves' hyperthyroidism and ophthalmopathy.

This clonotype was obtained from a woman in her twenties or thirties with Graves disease. The material was peripheral blood mononuclear cells (PBMCs), obtained at new diagnosis, from a patient treated with antithyroid drugs.

As DNA, the CDR3 is TGTGCCAGCAGCTTAGGCCCGACTGGGGCCAACGTCCTGACTTTC. Its protein product is CASSLGPTGANVLTF. The chain combines TRBV7-3 with TRBJ2-6; D is uncertain. Germline V gene data show CDR1 as SGHTA and CDR2 as FQGTGA. This CDR3 comprises 15 residues. V was clipped by 2 bases and J by 2 bases, with 7 bases between them.